This T cell receptor beta chain was recovered during a study of PD-L1 blockade in urothelial cancer. Study overall: Peripheral blood specimens exhibited a median yield of around 140,000 T cells.

The method was immunoSEQ multiplex PCR; TCRdb's version includes in-frame clones alone and lacks a portion of them. The table records fewer than 75,000 clones, 84% of them present only once. The trim removed 3 bases at V and 3 bases at J, leaving 6 bases unmatched. The germline V gene has CDR1 SGHVS and CDR2 FNYEAQ. The CDR3 runs to 15 residues. Findings and caveats of the study: Durable-benefit patients had greater expansion of tumor-associated blood clones at 3 weeks. Lower than median blood TCR clonality before treatment predicted better survival.

A remark on this clone: Its matching antigen is unknown.

Sequenced here: PBMCs, sampled around atezolizumab (anti-PD-L1) treatment. The origin of this receptor is a man aged 65 to 79 with urothelial cancer. The chain carries TRBV7-6 and TRBJ2-3; 7 bases map to TRBD2. The CDR3 sequence: CASSLGGMRTDTQYF. CDR3 nucleotides: TGTGCCAGCAGCTTGGGAGGGATGCGGACAGATACGCAGTATTTT.